Sequencing of this TCR beta chain was carried out in a study of beta chain features in type 1 diabetes. This clone was counted a single time. Germline V gene sequence: CDR1 SEHNR, CDR2 FQNEAQ (reference sequence). V gave up 5 bases and J gave up 7 bases; unmatched junction bases: 8. CDR3 size: 14 residues. Of the isolated RNA, all was reverse transcribed, and so the sequenced material was expressed TCRB transcripts. Method: immunoSEQ multiplex PCR; TCRdb's copy keeps in-frame clones and lacks some. The profile shows 250,000 or so clones, 25% to 30% of them singletons. The specimen was central memory CD4+ T cells from blood. This receptor was identified in a man aged 25-45 years in good health. This chain joins TRBV7-9 and TRBJ1-5; 7 bases align to TRBD1. DNA for the CDR3: TGTGCCAGCAGCCTAGGGGGCGCGGGCCAGCCCCAGCATTTT. Translated: CASSLGGAGQPQHF. The entire variable domain, with the rest obtained from reference TRBV7-9 and TRBJ1-5, is as follows: DTGVSQNPRHKITKRGQNVTFRCDPISEHNRLYWYRQTLGQGPEFLTYFQNEAQLEKSRLLSDRFSAERPKGSFSTLEIQRTEQGDSAMYLCASSLGGAGQPQHFGDGTRLSIL.